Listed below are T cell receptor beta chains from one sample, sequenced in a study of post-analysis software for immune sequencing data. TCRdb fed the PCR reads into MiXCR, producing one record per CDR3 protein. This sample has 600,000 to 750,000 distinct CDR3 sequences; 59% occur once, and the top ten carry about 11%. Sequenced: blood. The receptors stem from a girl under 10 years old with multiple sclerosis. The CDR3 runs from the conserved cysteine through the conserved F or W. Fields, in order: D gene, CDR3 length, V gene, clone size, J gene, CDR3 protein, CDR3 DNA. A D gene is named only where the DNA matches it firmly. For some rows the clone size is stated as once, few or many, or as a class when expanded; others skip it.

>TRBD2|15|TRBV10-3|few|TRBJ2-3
CAISESGTSGDTQYF
TGTGCCATCAGTGAGTCCGGGACTAGCGGAGATACGCAGTATTTT
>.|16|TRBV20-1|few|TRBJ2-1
CSARAAGFGSYNEQFF
TGCAGTGCTAGAGCGGCAGGGTTTGGGTCCTACAATGAGCAGTTCTTC
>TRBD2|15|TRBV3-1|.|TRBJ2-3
CASSQTSGLGGAQYF
TGTGCCAGCAGCCAGACTAGCGGCCTCGGTGGGGCGCAGTATTTT
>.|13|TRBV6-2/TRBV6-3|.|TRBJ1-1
CATSGPVNTEAFF
TGTGCCACCTCTGGGCCAGTAAACACTGAAGCTTTCTTT
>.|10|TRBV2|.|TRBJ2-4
CASSVDIQYF
TGTGCCAGCAGTGTGGACATTCAGTACTTC
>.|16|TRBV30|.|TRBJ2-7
CAWSHQGGLTSYEQYF
TGTGCCTGGAGTCACCAAGGGGGACTGACTTCCTACGAGCAGTACTTC
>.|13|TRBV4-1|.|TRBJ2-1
CASSQVVLNEQFF
TGCGCCAGCAGCCAGGTAGTGCTCAATGAGCAGTTCTTC
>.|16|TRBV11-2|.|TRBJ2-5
CASSYLNPGARETQYF
TGTGCCAGCAGCTATCTAAACCCGGGGGCGCGGGAGACCCAGTACTTC
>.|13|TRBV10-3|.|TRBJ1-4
CAAKNGVLEKLFF
TGTGCCGCCAAAAACGGGGTTCTTGAAAAACTGTTTTTT
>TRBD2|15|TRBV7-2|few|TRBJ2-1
CASSQGLAAYNEQFF
TGTGCCAGCAGCCAGGGACTAGCGGCTTACAATGAGCAGTTCTTC
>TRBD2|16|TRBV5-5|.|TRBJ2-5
CASSLGQRGNQETQYF
TGTGCCAGCAGCTTGGGACAGCGGGGAAACCAAGAGACCCAGTACTTC
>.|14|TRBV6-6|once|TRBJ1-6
CASSYLGPNSPLHF
TGTGCCAGCAGTTACCTTGGACCTAATTCACCCCTCCACTTT
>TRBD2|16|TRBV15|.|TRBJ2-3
CATSGLAGDGEHTQYF
TGTGCCACCAGCGGACTAGCGGGGGACGGGGAACATACGCAGTATTTT
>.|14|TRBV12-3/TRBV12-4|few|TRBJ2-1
CASSLMEGLAEQFF
TGTGCCAGCAGTTTAATGGAGGGCCTCGCTGAGCAGTTCTTC
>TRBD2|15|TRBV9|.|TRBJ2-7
CASSPLSGKGYEQYF
TGTGCCAGCAGCCCCCTAAGCGGGAAAGGGTACGAGCAGTACTTC
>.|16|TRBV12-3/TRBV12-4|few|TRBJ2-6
CASSPSVTSGANVLTF
TGTGCCAGCAGTCCTTCCGTAACCTCTGGGGCCAACGTCCTGACTTTC
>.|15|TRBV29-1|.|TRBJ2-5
CSVEDVERGVETQYF
TGCAGCGTTGAAGATGTCGAGCGAGGTGTAGAGACCCAGTACTTC